This is a list of T cell receptor beta chains from one sample in a study of CD8 T cells in Susac syndrome. Each CDR3 protein gets one entry after TCRdb re-called the immunoSEQ multiplex PCR reads with MiXCR. The sample lists about 150,000 distinct CDR3 sequences; around 95% were seen once. The specimen was CD8+ T cells from PBMCs. These receptor sequences come from a human donor with multiple sclerosis. Both conserved end residues are part of each CDR3. D genes are given only for firm matches. Rows may omit the clone size; those that give it use once, few, many or a size class.

CDR3 length	D gene	V gene	clone size	J gene	CDR3 protein	CDR3 DNA
14	TRBD1	TRBV10-2	-	TRBJ2-5	CASERTGGRETQYF	TGCGCCAGCGAACGGACAGGGGGCCGGGAGACCCAGTACTTC
13	-	TRBV13	-	TRBJ2-7	CASSLGSRYEQYF	TGTGCCAGCAGCTTAGGATCCCGCTACGAGCAGTACTTC
15	-	TRBV28	-	TRBJ2-7	CASSLVRWAAGEQYF	TGTGCCAGCAGCCTCGTGAGATGGGCGGCCGGCGAGCAGTACTTC
18	-	TRBV28	-	TRBJ2-6	CASSLVVQVYPGANVLTF	TGTGCCAGCAGTTTAGTGGTTCAAGTCTATCCTGGGGCCAACGTCCTGACTTTC
17	TRBD1	TRBV29-1	-	TRBJ2-7	CSVEISGTGGGSYEQYF	TGCAGCGTTGAAATTTCCGGGACAGGGGGGGGCTCCTACGAGCAGTACTTC
15	-	TRBV6-2/TRBV6-3	once	TRBJ1-5	CASRSQESANQPQHF	TGTGCCAGCAGATCCCAGGAGTCGGCCAATCAGCCCCAGCATTTT
13	-	TRBV5-6	-	TRBJ2-7	CASSLVEAYEQYF	TGTGCCAGCAGCTTGGTGGAAGCCTACGAGCAGTACTTC
13	-	TRBV7-3	-	TRBJ1-1	CASSLSLGEEAFF	TGTGCCAGCAGCTTAAGTTTAGGGGAGGAAGCTTTCTTT
12	-	TRBV29-1	-	TRBJ2-7	CSAGGDSYEQYF	TGCAGCGCCGGTGGTGATTCCTACGAGCAGTACTTC
17	TRBD2	TRBV7-2	-	TRBJ2-5	CASTLGLAGGPRETQYF	TGTGCCAGCACCCTGGGACTAGCGGGGGGTCCAAGAGAGACCCAGTACTTC
14	-	TRBV7-9	-	TRBJ2-7	CASSLTSGVSEQYF	TGTGCCAGCAGCTTAACCTCAGGGGTCAGCGAGCAGTACTTC
14	-	TRBV6-2/TRBV6-3	-	TRBJ1-5	CASTRGGGNQPQHF	TGTGCCAGCACCCGAGGGGGGGGCAATCAGCCCCAGCATTTT
14	-	TRBV25-1	-	TRBJ1-2	CASSAGDTFYGYTF	TGTGCCAGCAGTGCCGGGGACACCTTCTATGGCTACACCTTC
13	-	TRBV3-1	-	TRBJ1-1	CASSQDRPTEAFF	TGTGCCAGCAGCCAGGACCGCCCCACTGAAGCTTTCTTT
14	-	TRBV6-6	-	TRBJ1-2	CASSYSEGVDGYTF	TGTGCCAGCAGTTACTCAGAGGGTGTGGATGGCTACACCTTC
15	TRBD1	TRBV30	-	TRBJ2-7	CAWSVLGTGEDEQYF	TGTGCCTGGAGTGTACTGGGGACAGGGGAGGACGAGCAGTACTTC
15	-	TRBV3-1	once	TRBJ1-5	CASSPGRGSNQPQHF	TGTGCCAGCAGCCCCGGGAGAGGTAGCAATCAGCCCCAGCATTTT
15	-	TRBV12-3/TRBV12-4	-	TRBJ1-3	CASSLRPLSGNTIYF	TGTGCCAGCAGTTTAAGGCCCCTCTCTGGAAACACCATATATTTT
15	TRBD1	TRBV3-1	-	TRBJ2-1	CASSHGQDSYNEQFF	TGTGCCAGCAGCCACGGACAGGATTCCTACAATGAGCAGTTCTTC
14	-	TRBV3-1	-	TRBJ1-5	CASSQEIFRQPQHF	TGTGCCAGCAGCCAAGAGATTTTCCGTCAGCCCCAGCATTTT
11	-	TRBV2	-	TRBJ2-3	CASPSADTQYF	TGTGCCAGTCCTTCCGCAGATACGCAGTATTTT
14	-	TRBV15	-	TRBJ1-1	CATSAEMAETEAFF	TGTGCCACCAGCGCAGAGATGGCAGAAACTGAAGCTTTCTTT
14	-	TRBV7-9	-	TRBJ2-7	CASSSHRDSYEQYF	TGTGCCAGCAGCTCCCACAGGGATTCCTACGAGCAGTACTTC
18	TRBD1	TRBV27	-	TRBJ2-3	CASSNTPTGGRVADTQYF	TGTGCCAGCAGCAATACACCCACAGGGGGCAGAGTTGCAGATACGCAGTATTTT
12	-	TRBV27	-	TRBJ2-3	CASSLLSGTPEF	TGTGCCAGCAGTCTCCTCTCCGGGACCCCGGAATTT
14	-	TRBV12-3/TRBV12-4	-	TRBJ1-1	CASSPRSREAEAFF	TGTGCCAGCAGTCCTAGGAGCAGGGAGGCTGAAGCTTTCTTT
13	-	TRBV14	-	TRBJ2-1	CASRPGANSEQFF	TGTGCCAGCAGGCCGGGGGCTAATAGTGAGCAGTTCTTC
12	-	TRBV29-1	-	TRBJ2-7	CSVFSGAYEQYF	TGCAGCGTTTTCTCAGGGGCCTACGAGCAGTACTTC